The 27 T cell receptor beta chains below all came from one sample that was sequenced in a study of PD-L1 blockade in urothelial cancer. Time point in this sample: peripheral blood 6 weeks after treatment start. Profiling relied on immunoSEQ multiplex PCR, and the TCRdb table lists in-frame clones only, not all of them. This sample has approximately 83,000 clones, with approximately 87% found just once. The sample in question was PBMCs, obtained around atezolizumab (anti-PD-L1) treatment. The receptors come from a man in his 70s with urothelial cancer.

The V gene is TRBV28, the J gene TRBJ1-2, with 12 bases lining up with TRBD1. J gave up 7 bases and V 4 bases, and 10 bases lay outside the gene matches. Looked up from germline, CDR1 is MDHEN and CDR2 is SYDVKM. The CDR3 is 16 amino acids. As DNA, the CDR3 is TGTGCCAGCAGTTCAGGGACAGGGGGCCGCCTCGGTGGCTACACCTTC. Protein: CASSSGTGGRLGGYTF.

This clone was picked up a small number of times. V gene TRBV19 combines with J gene TRBJ2-1; 11 bases match TRBD2. This CDR3 spans 17 amino acids. Trimming removed 4 bases from V and 0 bases from J; junction bases left unmatched: 5. Per germline, CDR1 LNHDA and CDR2 SQIVND (reference sequence). DNA for the CDR3: TGTGCCAGTAGTACTCCTAGCGGGGGGAGCTCCTACAATGAGCAGTTCTTC. It yields the protein CASSTPSGGSSYNEQFF.

This clone was seen just once. The chain employs TRBV2 and TRBJ2-5; 11 bases agree with TRBD2. V was clipped by 2 bases and J by 2 bases; unmatched bases: 1. Germline CDR1 reads SNHLY; CDR2 reads FYNNEI. This CDR3 contains 15 residues. The CDR3 region has the DNA TGTGCCAGCAGTGAACTAGCGGGAGGACAAGAGACCCAGTACTTC. This codes for CASSELAGGQETQYF. The whole variable domain, filled in from reference TRBV2 and TRBJ2-5, reads EPEVTQTPSHQVTQMGQEVILRCVPISNHLYFYWYRQILGQKVEFLVSFYNNEISEKSEIFDDQFSVERPDGSNFTLKIRSTKLEDSAMYFCASSELAGGQETQYFGPGTRLLVL.

The V gene is TRBV5-4, the J gene TRBJ1-1; no clear D. The germline CDR1 and CDR2 sequences are SGHNT and YYREEE (reference sequence). This CDR3 spans 11 amino acids. V lost 1 base and J lost 8, with 6 bases in between. CDR3 bases: TGTGCCAGCAGCTTGCCGGGGGAAGCTTTCTTT. This codes for CASSLPGEAFF.

The chain combines TRBV5-1 with TRBJ2-2; a possible D gene is TRBD1 (5 bases). CDR1 and CDR2 from the germline V gene are SGHRS and YFSETQ. This CDR3 has 14 amino acids. Trimming took 1 base from V and 3 from J, leaving 7 bases between them. The DNA of the CDR3 is TGCGCCAGCAGCTTGACAGGCTACACCGGGGAGCTGTTTTTT. Translating it yields CASSLTGYTGELFF.

In this sample, this clone turned up a few times. The chain recombines TRBV11-2 with TRBJ2-7, with 7 bases aligning to TRBD2. The J segment lost 4 bases and the V segment lost 3 bases, leaving 6 bases of the junction unmatched. The CDR3 has 14 amino acids. In germline, CDR1 is SGHAT, CDR2 FQNNGV. This CDR3 is CASSFFAGEYEQYF. CDR3 DNA sequence: TGTGCCAGCAGCTTTTTTGCGGGAGAATACGAGCAGTACTTC.

The CDR3 DNA sequence: TGTGCCAGCAGCTCCGGACAGGGGAATGGCTACACCTTC. Its protein is CASSSGQGNGYTF. The chain couples TRBV5-6 to TRBJ1-2, with 9 nucleotides matching TRBD1. V lost 3 bases and J lost 6; bases outside the gene matches: 3. Germline lookup yields CDR1 SGHDT and CDR2 YYEEEE. This CDR3 is built from 13 residues.

This clone was seen once. This sequence joins TRBV27 and TRBJ1-5; 9 bases are shared with TRBD1. V was clipped by 7 bases and J by 2 bases; unmatched bases: 6. The CDR3 is 15 residues long. CDR1 is MNHEY, CDR2 SMNVEV, per germline (reference sequence). CDR3 in DNA: TGTGCCAGCAATCCGACAGGGGGGGGCAATCAGCCCCAGCATTTT. Its translation is CASNPTGGGNQPQHF.

The chain has TRBV18 and TRBJ2-7, with TRBD1 matching 8 bases. The germline CDR1 and CDR2 sequences are KGHSH and LQKENI. J was trimmed by 6 bases and V by 0 bases; bases with no gene match: 7. This CDR3 is built from 15 residues. CDR3 protein: CASSPPGQARGEQYF. The CDR3 nucleotides are TGTGCCAGCTCACCACCGGGACAGGCAAGGGGCGAGCAGTACTTC.

This clone was seen at least ten times. V and J are TRBV19 and TRBJ1-1; 7 bases are a match to TRBD1. V gave up 1 base and J gave up 5 bases; unmatched junction bases: 4. There are 14 residues in the CDR3. CDR1 is LNHDA, CDR2 SQIVND, per germline (reference sequence). The CDR3, as DNA: TGTGCCAGTAGTATAGGACAGGGTTGGACTGAAGCTTTCTTT. It yields the protein CASSIGQGWTEAFF.

The J gene is TRBJ2-1, the V gene TRBV2; 9 nucleotides agree with TRBD2. CDR1 is SNHLY and CDR2 is FYNNEI in the germline V gene. V was pared by 8 bases and J by 7 bases, with 12 bases of the junction left unmatched. There are 15 residues in the CDR3. CDR3 bases: TGTGCCAGCCTCCGAGGTAGCGGGGGTTTGAATGAGCAGTTCTTC. The encoded protein is CASLRGSGGLNEQFF.

The V call is TRBV6-5, the J call TRBJ2-7, with D possibly being TRBD1 (6 bases). The CDR3 consists of 13 residues. Germline CDR1 MNHEY, CDR2 SVGAGI. The V gene lost 5 bases and the J gene lost 2 bases, with 10 bases spanning the gap. This CDR3 reads CASSQGRTYEQYF. DNA for the CDR3: TGTGCCAGCAGTCAGGGGCGTACCTACGAGCAGTACTTC.

The chain recombines TRBV7-9 with TRBJ2-2; 7 positions match TRBD1. V dropped 2 bases and J dropped 6; count of bases not matched to a gene: 9. CDR3 length: 16 residues. Germline loops: CDR1 SEHNR, CDR2 FQNEAQ (reference sequence). The CDR3 protein is CASSLKSQGDPGELFF. DNA of the CDR3: TGTGCCAGCAGCTTAAAATCCCAGGGGGACCCCGGGGAGCTGTTTTTT.

The gene calls are TRBV11-2 and TRBJ2-2; 10 bases map to TRBD1. From germline, CDR1 is SGHAT and CDR2 FQNNGV. V shed 4 bases and J 5 bases; nucleotides not matched to a gene: 1. This CDR3 has 14 amino acids. The CDR3 loop is CASSWDRGTGELFF. In nucleotides, the CDR3 is TGTGCCAGCAGCTGGGACAGGGGAACCGGGGAGCTGTTTTTT.

The chain carries TRBV7-2 and TRBJ2-7; 9 bases map to TRBD2. This CDR3 spans 15 amino acids. V was clipped by 2 bases and J by 1 base; unmatched bases: 3. CDR1 and CDR2 (germline): SGHTA, FQGNSA. The DNA for the CDR3 is TGTGCCAGCAGCTTATCTAGCGGGACATCCTACGAGCAGTACTTC. Amino acid sequence: CASSLSSGTSYEQYF.

The DNA of the CDR3 is TGTGCCAGTAGTGCGAGCGGGAGGGGATGGGAGCAGTACTTC. As protein: CASSASGRGWEQYF. The V and J genes are TRBV19 and TRBJ2-7, with 10 nucleotides matching TRBD2. This CDR3 spans 14 amino acids. The V gene's germline CDR1 is LNHDA and CDR2 SQIVND (reference sequence). J lost 7 bases, V lost 5 bases, and 8 bases had no gene match.

V usage is TRBV29-1 and J usage is TRBJ1-1; TRBD1 agrees at 7 bases. CDR1 and CDR2 (germline): SQVTM, ANQGSEA. The CDR3 is made up of 14 amino acids. Losses at the gene ends were 6 bases for V and 1 base for J; bases not matched to a gene: 8. In DNA form, the CDR3 reads TGCAGCGTCGTTAGGGGGCTTCCGAACACTGAAGCTTTCTTT. This codes for CSVVRGLPNTEAFF. The entire variable domain, with the rest obtained from reference TRBV29-1 and TRBJ1-1, is as follows: SAVISQKPSRDICQRGTSLTIQCQVDSQVTMMFWYRQQPGQSLTLIATANQGSEATYESGFVIDKFPISRPNLTFSTLTVSNMSPEDSSIYLCSVVRGLPNTEAFFGQGTRLTVV.

V usage is TRBV2 and J usage is TRBJ1-6; D is uncertain. Between the trimmed V and J ends, which lost 2 bases and 9 bases, there was a span of 8 bases. Germline V gene lookup returns CDR1 SNHLY and CDR2 FYNNEI. The CDR3 loop spans 13 amino acids. The CDR3 protein is CASSEMVSSPLHF. Written as DNA, the CDR3 is TGTGCCAGCAGTGAAATGGTCAGTTCACCCCTCCACTTT. The variable domain in full, completed from reference TRBV2 and TRBJ1-6, reads EPEVTQTPSHQVTQMGQEVILRCVPISNHLYFYWYRQILGQKVEFLVSFYNNEISEKSEIFDDQFSVERPDGSNFTLKIRSTKLEDSAMYFCASSEMVSSPLHFGNGTRLTVT.

This clone was recorded only once. The rearrangement links TRBV9 to TRBJ2-1, with 7 bases fitting TRBD2. Trimming took 0 bases from V and 4 from J; bases not matched to a gene: 7. The CDR3 has 16 amino acids. The germline V gene encodes CDR1 SGDLS and CDR2 YYNGEE. The DNA of the CDR3 is TGTGCCAGCAGCGTAGCCGGCCTAGCGGCTTACAATGAGCAGTTCTTC. Translation: CASSVAGLAAYNEQFF.

This clone has a single count. The rearrangement uses TRBV11-2 and TRBJ2-7; 8 positions match TRBD2. J was trimmed by 6 bases and V by 0 bases; bases with no gene match: 7. CDR1 and CDR2 (germline): SGHAT, FQNNGV. This CDR3 is built from 15 residues. The CDR3 DNA reads TGTGCCAGCAGCTTAGAGGCGGGGGGTGCCGCCGAGCAGTACTTC. It translates to CASSLEAGGAAEQYF.

This clone appeared a single time. V and J are TRBV18 and TRBJ2-3; 11 nucleotides match TRBD2. The CDR3 loop spans 18 amino acids. V lost 2 bases and J lost 2; bases outside the gene matches: 9. Looked up from germline, CDR1 is KGHSH and CDR2 is LQKENI. The CDR3 coding sequence is TGTGCCAGCTCACCAGTGACTAGCGGGAAAGGAACCACAGATACGCAGTATTTT. Translated, it gives CASSPVTSGKGTTDTQYF.

This clone was seen more than once but under ten times. The chain recombines TRBV19 with TRBJ2-1, with D perhaps TRBD1 (6 bases). Germline V gene sequence: CDR1 LNHDA, CDR2 SQIVND (reference sequence). The CDR3 length is 15 residues. Trimming pared 6 bases from V and 4 bases from J, leaving 16 bases between. CDR3 residues: CASSPTAGDYNEQFF. The CDR3 nucleotides are TGTGCCAGTAGCCCGACAGCAGGGGATTACAATGAGCAGTTCTTC.

The V and J genes are TRBV7-2 and TRBJ1-2; D might be TRBD1 (6 bases). Trimming removed 5 bases at V and 2 bases at J, with 15 bases between. The germline CDR1 and CDR2 sequences are SGHTA and FQGNSA. The CDR3 totals 15 residues. CDR3 region: CASSKPGQENYGYTF. The CDR3 DNA reads as TGTGCCAGCAGCAAACCGGGACAAGAAAACTATGGCTACACCTTC.

The J gene is TRBJ1-2, the V gene TRBV19; 9 bases match TRBD1. CDR1 is LNHDA and CDR2 is SQIVND in the germline V gene (reference sequence). V shed 5 bases and J 7 bases; nucleotides not matched to a gene: 8. The CDR3 has 14 amino acids. CDR3 sequence reads: CASSPEQGARGYTF. CDR3 nucleotide sequence: TGTGCCAGTAGTCCCGAACAGGGGGCGCGTGGCTACACCTTC.

The chain employs TRBV19 and TRBJ2-1, with 7 bases identical to TRBD2. Germline CDR1 and CDR2: LNHDA and SQIVND (reference sequence). The junction had 5 bases not matched to a gene; V was cut back by 3 bases and J by 6 bases. The CDR3 is made up of 14 amino acids. The CDR3 bases are TGTGCCAGTAGTATCGCGGCTAGCGGCAATGAGCAGTTCTTC. This translates into CASSIAASGNEQFF.

The chain is built from TRBV7-9 and TRBJ2-7, with 9 positions matching TRBD1. J lost 2 bases, V lost 3 bases, and 2 bases had no gene match. Germline V gives CDR1 SEHNR, CDR2 FQNEAQ (reference sequence). The CDR3 has 14 residues. The CDR3 region has the DNA TGTGCCAGCAGCTTGGGACAGGGAACCTACGAGCAGTACTTC. Residues: CASSLGQGTYEQYF.

This clone has a handful of counts. The V gene is TRBV28, the J gene TRBJ1-1; weak D call: TRBD1 (5 bases). V lost 8 bases and J 8 bases, leaving 21 bases between the germline ends. This CDR3 has 14 amino acids. Germline CDR1 MDHEN, CDR2 SYDVKM. For the CDR3, the DNA is TGTGCCAGCCTATCATCTCCTATAGGGGCGGAAGCTTTCTTT. It is translated as CASLSSPIGAEAFF.